A selection of T cell receptor beta chains follows, all from one sample in a study of a mutant IDH1 vaccine in newly diagnosed glioma. Their target antigens are unknown. This table comes from immunoSEQ multiplex PCR, and its TCRdb copy is limited to in-frame clones, with some not included. Of around 32,000 clones listed, 80% to 85% are singletons. Sequencing was performed on PBMCs, taken from a glioma patient whose treatment included an IDH1 peptide vaccine. These receptors were obtained from a woman aged 18-35 years with glioma. CDR3s leave out the opening cysteine and the closing phenylalanine or tryptophan.

TRBV5-1	TRBJ1-2	ASSWGQENYGYT
TRBV7-9	TRBJ2-7	ASSSPRDSSREQY
TRBV27	TRBJ2-7	ASSWTPSYEQY
TRBV7-3	TRBJ1-2	ASSLDNFGEPT
TRBV5-1	TRBJ1-5	ASSLDGSNQPQH
TRBV5-1	TRBJ2-7	ASGDPGTGAYEQY
TRBV20-1	TRBJ1-2	SASARYGYT
TRBV15	TRBJ2-3	ATSRDGRGSTDTQY
TRBV6-5	TRBJ1-5	ASSYSRGINQPQH
TRBV11-3	TRBJ2-2	ASSSNIWGELF
TRBV30	TRBJ2-3	AWSGQGTDTQY
TRBV5-4	TRBJ1-4	ASSPGILIGGDEKLF
TRBV5-1	TRBJ2-2	ASSPDVANTGELF
TRBV2	TRBJ2-2	ASSPSGRSNTGELF
TRBV28	TRBJ1-5	ASSFGPGAQH
TRBV29-1	TRBJ1-1	SGGRKDTEAF
TRBV7-9	TRBJ1-3	ASSSWTTGNTIY
TRBV7-3	TRBJ2-1	ASSRGQGDNEQF
TRBV28	TRBJ2-7	ASRPGQPDPSYEQY
TRBV19	TRBJ1-4	ASSIKGYRVAGDEKLF
TRBV7-9	TRBJ2-5	ASSRRQGGYQETQY
TRBV29-1	TRBJ2-7	SVQTGPYEQY
TRBV9	TRBJ1-2	ASSVDIHPGAEGYT
TRBV7-9	TRBJ2-4	ASSPGTGGLNIQY
TRBV7-9	TRBJ1-6	ASLRGDSPLH
TRBV5-1	TRBJ1-1	ASSTGPTMNTEAF
TRBV5-1	TRBJ2-3	ASHERGFDSTDTQY
TRBV6-4	TRBJ2-3	ASSELAGGADTQY
TRBV19	TRBJ1-2	ASSIGDSYYGYT
TRBV29-1	TRBJ1-1	SAPTANTEAF
TRBV5-4	TRBJ2-2	ASSLGLYANTGELF
TRBV29-1	TRBJ1-4	SVGRGQREKLF
TRBV19	TRBJ2-1	ASSPSGGPYNEQF
TRBV7-9	TRBJ2-3	ASSYSGTSGTDTQY
TRBV5-1	TRBJ2-3	ASSLLMGRSSTDTQY
TRBV7-7	TRBJ2-5	ASSPGQGQETQY
TRBV5-1	TRBJ2-3	ASSLRQDGGDTQY
TRBV7-2	TRBJ2-1	ASSPPGGPVNEQF
TRBV7-9	TRBJ2-4	ASSRVNQVIQY
TRBV7-2	TRBJ2-2	ASSLEGPTGELF
TRBV5-4	TRBJ1-1	ASSLVGEGNTEAF
TRBV7-2	TRBJ1-5	AISQGPGGNQPQH
TRBV11-3	TRBJ1-2	ASSRDRVYGYT
TRBV7-9	TRBJ2-2	ASSTGGLRTGELF
TRBV5-1	TRBJ1-3	ASSLASSKTGNTIY
TRBV19	TRBJ1-5	ASSIQGAGGQPQH
TRBV5-1	TRBJ1-3	ASSIGTVTGNTIY
TRBV6-1	TRBJ2-1	ASGRDSTRNEQF
TRBV18	TRBJ1-1	ASSAGTGAEAF
TRBV27	TRBJ1-4	ASSLSAQINEKLF
TRBV5-6	TRBJ1-1	ASSLRGMNTEAF
TRBV27	TRBJ2-5	ASSPRLAGLRIQETQY
TRBV5-1	TRBJ2-1	ASSLAPGLPYNEQF
TRBV2	TRBJ1-2	ASIVQGIYGYT
TRBV11-2	TRBJ1-1	ASSQTPVEEAF
TRBV11-2	TRBJ1-5	ASSFTGDSNQPQH
TRBV28	TRBJ2-3	ASRDRGGTDTQY
TRBV4-2	TRBJ2-5	ASSQDYTDQETQY
TRBV2	TRBJ1-2	AFPGGAKGYT
TRBV4-1	TRBJ1-5	ASSQDGGFGNQPQH